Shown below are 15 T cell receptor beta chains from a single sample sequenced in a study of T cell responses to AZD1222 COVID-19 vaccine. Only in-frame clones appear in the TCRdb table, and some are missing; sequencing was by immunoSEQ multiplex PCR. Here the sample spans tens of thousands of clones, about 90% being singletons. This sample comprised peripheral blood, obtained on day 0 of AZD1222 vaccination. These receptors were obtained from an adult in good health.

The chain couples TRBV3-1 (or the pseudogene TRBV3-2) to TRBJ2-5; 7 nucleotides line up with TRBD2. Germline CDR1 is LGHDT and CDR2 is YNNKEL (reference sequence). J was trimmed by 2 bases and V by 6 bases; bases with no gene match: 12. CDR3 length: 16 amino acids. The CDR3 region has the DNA TGTGCCAGCAGGCTTTACTCTAGCGGACCTCAAGAGACCCAGTACTTC. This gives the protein CASRLYSSGPQETQYF.

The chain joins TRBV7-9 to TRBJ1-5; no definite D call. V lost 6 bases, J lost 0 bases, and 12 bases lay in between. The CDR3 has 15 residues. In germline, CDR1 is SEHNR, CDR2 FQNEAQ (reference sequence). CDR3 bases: TGTGCCAGCAGTCTGGACGGTAATAGCAATCAGCCCCAGCATTTT. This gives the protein CASSLDGNSNQPQHF.

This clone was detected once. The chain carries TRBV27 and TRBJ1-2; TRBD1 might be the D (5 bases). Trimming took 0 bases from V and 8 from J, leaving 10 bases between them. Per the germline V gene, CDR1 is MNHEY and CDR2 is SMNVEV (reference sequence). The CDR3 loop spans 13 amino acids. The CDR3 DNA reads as TGTGCCAGCAGTTTATCTGGCAGGGACGGCTACACCTTC. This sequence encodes CASSLSGRDGYTF.

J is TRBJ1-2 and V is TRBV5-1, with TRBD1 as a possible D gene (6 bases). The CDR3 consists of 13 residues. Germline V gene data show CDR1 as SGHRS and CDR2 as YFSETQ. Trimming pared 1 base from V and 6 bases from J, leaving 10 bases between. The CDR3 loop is CASSLSQGNGYTF. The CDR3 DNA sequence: TGCGCCAGCAGCTTGTCACAGGGTAATGGCTACACCTTC.

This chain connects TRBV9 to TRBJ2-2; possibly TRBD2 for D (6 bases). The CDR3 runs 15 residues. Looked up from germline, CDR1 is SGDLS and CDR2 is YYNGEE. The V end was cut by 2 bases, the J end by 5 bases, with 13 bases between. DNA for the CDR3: TGTGCCAGCAGCGTGGGACCCGGGGGAACCGGGGAGCTGTTTTTT. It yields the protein CASSVGPGGTGELFF.

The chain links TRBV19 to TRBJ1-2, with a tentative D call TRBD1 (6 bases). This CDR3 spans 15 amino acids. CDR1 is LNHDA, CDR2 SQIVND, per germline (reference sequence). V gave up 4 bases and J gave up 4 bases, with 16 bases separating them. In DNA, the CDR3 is TGTGCCAGTAGTACAGGGGCCCGCGGATCCTATGGCTACACCTTC. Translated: CASSTGARGSYGYTF.

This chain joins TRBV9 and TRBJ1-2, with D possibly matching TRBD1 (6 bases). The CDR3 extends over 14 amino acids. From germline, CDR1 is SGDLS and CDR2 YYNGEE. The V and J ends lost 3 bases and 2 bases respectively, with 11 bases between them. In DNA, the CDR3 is TGTGCCAGCAGCGGGGGGGCGCCAAACTATGGCTACACCTTC. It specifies CASSGGAPNYGYTF.

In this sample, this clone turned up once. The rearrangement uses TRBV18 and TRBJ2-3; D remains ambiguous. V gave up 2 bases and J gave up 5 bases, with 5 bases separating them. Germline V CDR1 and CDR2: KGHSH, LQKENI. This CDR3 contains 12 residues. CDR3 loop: CASSPWEDTQYF. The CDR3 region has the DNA TGTGCCAGCTCACCATGGGAAGATACGCAGTATTTT.

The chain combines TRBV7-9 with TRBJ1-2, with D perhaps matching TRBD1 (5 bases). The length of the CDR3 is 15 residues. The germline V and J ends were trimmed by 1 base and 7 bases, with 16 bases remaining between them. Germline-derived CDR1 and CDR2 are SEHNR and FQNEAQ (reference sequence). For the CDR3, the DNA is TGTGCCAGCAGCTTAGGTGTGGGGGAGGGCGGTGGCTACACCTTC. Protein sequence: CASSLGVGEGGGYTF. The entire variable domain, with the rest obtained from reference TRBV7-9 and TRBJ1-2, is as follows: DTGVSQNPRHKITKRGQNVTFRCDPISEHNRLYWYRQTLGQGPEFLTYFQNEAQLEKSRLLSDRFSAERPKGSFSTLEIQRTEQGDSAMYLCASSLGVGEGGGYTFGSGTRLTVV.

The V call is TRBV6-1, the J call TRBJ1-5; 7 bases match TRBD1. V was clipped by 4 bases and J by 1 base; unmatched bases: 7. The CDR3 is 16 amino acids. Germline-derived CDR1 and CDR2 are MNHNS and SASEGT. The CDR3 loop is CASSGQGTGSNQPQHF. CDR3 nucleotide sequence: TGTGCCAGCAGTGGACAGGGAACGGGGAGCAATCAGCCCCAGCATTTT.

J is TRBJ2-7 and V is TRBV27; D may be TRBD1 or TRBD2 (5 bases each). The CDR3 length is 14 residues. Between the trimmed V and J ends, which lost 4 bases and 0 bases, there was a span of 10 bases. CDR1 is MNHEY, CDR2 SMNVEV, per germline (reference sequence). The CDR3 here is CASSSWDGSYEQYF. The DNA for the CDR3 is TGTGCCAGCAGTTCCTGGGACGGCTCCTACGAGCAGTACTTC.

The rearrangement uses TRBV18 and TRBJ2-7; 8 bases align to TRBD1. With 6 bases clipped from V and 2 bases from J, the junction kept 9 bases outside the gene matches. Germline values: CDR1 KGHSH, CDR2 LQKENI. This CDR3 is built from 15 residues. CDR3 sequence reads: CASSAGRGRAYEQYF. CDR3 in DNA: TGTGCCAGCTCCGCGGGCAGGGGGCGAGCCTACGAGCAGTACTTC.

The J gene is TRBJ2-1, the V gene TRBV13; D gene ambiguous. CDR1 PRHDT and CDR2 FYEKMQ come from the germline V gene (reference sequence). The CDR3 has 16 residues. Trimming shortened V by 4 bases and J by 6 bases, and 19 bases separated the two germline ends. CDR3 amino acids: CASSYLGQHKRNEQFF. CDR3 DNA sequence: TGTGCCAGCAGCTACCTAGGGCAGCATAAACGCAATGAGCAGTTCTTC.

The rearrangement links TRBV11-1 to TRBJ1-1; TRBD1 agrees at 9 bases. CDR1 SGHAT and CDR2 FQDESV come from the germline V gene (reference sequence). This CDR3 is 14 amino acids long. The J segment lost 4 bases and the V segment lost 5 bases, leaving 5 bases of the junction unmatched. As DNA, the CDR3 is TGTGCCAGCAGCGAGACAGGGGGGATCACTGAAGCTTTCTTT. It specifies CASSETGGITEAFF.

This chain's CDR3 is CASSYSMGAGEQYF. CDR3 bases: TGTGCCAGCAGTTACTCCATGGGGGCCGGCGAGCAGTACTTC. V usage is TRBV6-5 and J usage is TRBJ2-7; a weak D match, TRBD1 (6 bases). The CDR3 has 14 residues. V gave up 0 bases and J gave up 6 bases, with 12 bases separating them. Germline values: CDR1 MNHEY, CDR2 SVGAGI.